This entry is about one T cell receptor beta chain. The target antigen is unknown. Amplification used 60 Vbeta primers and 13 Jbeta primers. TCRdb's copy holds only in-frame clones and misses some; the assay was immunoSEQ multiplex PCR. This listing includes roughly 84,000 clones. The data stem from a study of cytomegalovirus exposure and HLA in healthy donors. Study-wide findings and caveats: In an earlier analysis, productive rearrangement rates for most beta V segments clustered near 87% or 30%.

This sequence was found in a man between 45 and 60 years old in good health and CMV-seronegative. The sequencing input was PBMCs.

The CDR3: CASSLSQPTEQYF. The CDR3 coding sequence is TGCGCCAGCAGCTTAAGTCAGCCGACAGAGCAGTACTTC. The chain uses TRBV5-1 and TRBJ2-7; D unresolved. Germline V gene lookup returns CDR1 SGHRS and CDR2 YFSETQ. The CDR3 consists of 13 residues. Deletions cut 2 bases from V and 7 bases from J, with 13 bases between. The full variable domain, completed using reference TRBV5-1 and TRBJ2-7, is KAGVTQTPRYLIKTRGQQVTLSCSPISGHRSVSWYQQTPGQGLQFLFEYFSETQRNKGNFPGRFSGRQFSNSRSEMNVSTLELGDSALYLCASSLSQPTEQYFGPGTRLTVT.